The 10 T cell receptor beta chains reported below all come from one sample, sequenced in a study of regulatory T cells in long-lasting Graves disease. Time point of the sample: newly diagnosed GD, antithyroid drugs for less than 3 months. The TCR library was made from RNA that had been extracted from PBMCs in TRIzol. CDR3 regions were amplified by Arm-PCR using iRepertoire HTBI primers to build TCR beta libraries. TCRdb fed the multiplex PCR reads into MiXCR, producing one record per CDR3 protein. Of 450,000 to 600,000 distinct CDR3 sequences in the sample, around 15% are singletons; the top ten hold approximately 12%. The same data also contributed to another study, on T cells in Graves' hyperthyroidism and ophthalmopathy.

Sequences were derived from peripheral blood mononuclear cells (PBMCs), sampled at new diagnosis, from a patient treated with antithyroid drugs. The receptor source for this set is a man aged 35-49 years with Graves disease.

There are many counts of this clonotype. This chain joins TRBV28 and TRBJ2-5; 10 nucleotides align to TRBD2. Germline V gene sequence: CDR1 MDHEN, CDR2 SYDVKM. The CDR3 totals 16 residues. V was pared by 2 bases and J by 3 bases, with 6 bases of the junction left unmatched. CDR3 DNA: TGTGCCAGCAGTTTAAGACTAGCGGGCGCTAAAGAGACCCAGTACTTC. Protein sequence: CASSLRLAGAKETQYF.

This clonotype has ten or more counts. CDR3 DNA sequence: TGTGCCAGCAGTTTTGGTAGGGACTACGAGCAGTACTTC. It yields the protein CASSFGRDYEQYF. This chain uses TRBV28 with TRBJ2-7; D ambiguous. V lost 3 bases and J 3 bases, leaving 9 bases between the germline ends. This CDR3 spans 13 amino acids. CDR1 is MDHEN and CDR2 is SYDVKM in the germline V gene.

Many counts were recorded for this clonotype. The CDR3 here is CASSTTSDTQYF. DNA for the CDR3: TGTGCCAGCAGTACAACATCAGATACGCAGTATTTT. The chain uses TRBV12-3 or TRBV12-4 and TRBJ2-3; D gene unclear. V was trimmed by 5 bases and J by 4 bases, leaving 7 bases between them. The CDR3 spans 12 residues.

The genes are TRBV15 and TRBJ2-3; no definite D call. CDR1 is LNHNV and CDR2 is YYDKDF in the germline V gene (reference sequence). The CDR3 length is 12 residues. Trimming shortened V by 3 bases and J by 2 bases, and 3 bases separated the two germline ends. The CDR3 here is CATSRDTDTQYF. The CDR3 DNA sequence: TGTGCCACCAGCAGGGACACAGATACGCAGTATTTT.

The chain has TRBV6-1 and TRBJ1-4; maybe TRBD1 (5 bases). This CDR3 spans 21 amino acids. Germline V lookup: CDR1 MNHNS, CDR2 SASEGT. The V end was cut by 7 bases, the J end by 8 bases, with 38 bases between. Written as DNA, the CDR3 is TGTGCCAGCAAAAATCCCCTGTCCCCGGGGGGGGACTCTAAGATGGGGGAAAAACTGTTTTTT. Its protein is CASKNPLSPGGDSKMGEKLFF.

A remark on this clonotype: A read error may explain this, as a much larger clone is one base away. The missing conserved phenylalanine or tryptophan at the end of this CDR3 makes a read error likely. The chain recombines TRBV6-1 with TRBJ2-1; the match to TRBD1 covers 7 bases. This CDR3 has 13 amino acids. The V gene end was trimmed by 4 bases and the J gene end by 5 bases; junction bases not matched to a gene: 2. Per germline, CDR1 MNHNS and CDR2 SASEGT. The CDR3 is CASSAGTDNEQFL. The DNA for the CDR3 is TGTGCCAGCAGTGCGGGGACAGACAATGAGCAGTTCCTC.

This clonotype was seen at least ten times. The rearrangement joins TRBV20-1 to TRBJ2-5, with D maybe TRBD1 (5 bases). V dropped 7 bases and J dropped 5 bases, with 11 bases sitting between them. This CDR3 contains 11 residues. Germline CDR1 and CDR2: DFQATT and SNEGSKA (reference sequence). The CDR3 DNA follows: TGCAGTGTGGGGCTAGTGGAGACCCAGTACTTC. This translates into CSVGLVETQYF.

This clonotype was counted a few times. The rearrangement joins TRBV7-8 to TRBJ2-5; tentative D call: TRBD2 (5 bases). Trimming took off 1 base at V and 4 bases at J, with 13 bases between the two ends. Germline CDR1 reads SGHVS; CDR2 reads FQNEAQ. The CDR3 totals 15 residues. The CDR3 reads CASSLDLGLLETQYF. The CDR3 coding sequence is TGTGCCAGCAGCTTAGATCTCGGACTCTTAGAGACCCAGTACTTC. The variable domain in full, completed from reference TRBV7-8 and TRBJ2-5, reads GAGVSQSPRYKVAKRGQDVALRCDPISGHVSLFWYQQALGQGPEFLTYFQNEAQLDKSGLPSDRFFAERPEGSVSTLKIQRTQQEDSAVYLCASSLDLGLLETQYFGPGTRLLVL.

This clonotype was counted at least ten times. The chain links TRBV12-3 or TRBV12-4 to TRBJ2-2; TRBD1 might be the D (7 bases). V was pared by 8 bases and J by 4 bases, with 17 bases between. The CDR3 contains 15 residues. The CDR3 nucleotides read TGTGCCAGCGGAGGGGGCCTAGGGGGCACCGGGGAGCTGTTTTTT. Amino acids: CASGGGLGGTGELFF.

In this sample, this clonotype turned up many times. V usage is TRBV7-9 and J usage is TRBJ1-6; TRBD1 is a possible D gene (6 bases). Germline V gene data show CDR1 as SEHNR and CDR2 as FQNEAQ (reference sequence). Trimming cost V 2 bases and J 6 bases, with 11 bases left between them. The CDR3 contains 15 residues. This chain's CDR3 is CASSLTGSRNSPLHF. The CDR3 DNA reads TGTGCCAGCAGCTTAACAGGGAGCCGTAATTCACCCCTCCACTTT.